This is a list of T cell receptor beta chains from one sample in a study of early T cells in non-severe SARS-CoV-2 infection. TCRdb fed the 5' RACE reads into MiXCR, producing one record per CDR3 protein. The sample contains tens of thousands of distinct CDR3 sequences, around 15% of which appear only once. Sequencing was done on a sample of whole blood. These receptors were taken from an adult who was a healthcare worker with PCR-confirmed SARS-CoV-2 infection or an uninfected control (not recorded which). Each CDR3 is given with its conserved first and last residue. Each record gives: CDR3 DNA, CDR3 protein, J gene, D gene, clone size, V gene. A D gene is named only where the DNA matches it firmly. Not every row has a clone size; where given, it reads once, few, many or a size class.

CDR3 DNA: TGCGCCAGCAGCCCTCGAGGACACACAGATACGCAGTATTTT
CDR3 protein: CASSPRGHTDTQYF
J gene: TRBJ2-3
D gene: -
clone size: -
V gene: TRBV5-1

CDR3 DNA: TGTGCCAGCAGCGCATTCACAGATACGCAGTATTTT
CDR3 protein: CASSAFTDTQYF
J gene: TRBJ2-3
D gene: -
clone size: few
V gene: TRBV7-2

CDR3 DNA: TGTGCCAGCAGCTTAGCCAAAAACATTCAGTACTTC
CDR3 protein: CASSLAKNIQYF
J gene: TRBJ2-4
D gene: -
clone size: -
V gene: TRBV28

CDR3 DNA: TGTGCCAGCAGCGAAGAACCGGGACCTTCACCCCTCCACTTT
CDR3 protein: CASSEEPGPSPLHF
J gene: TRBJ1-6
D gene: -
clone size: -
V gene: TRBV7-6

CDR3 DNA: TGTGCCAGCGCAACGGGGCAGTACAATGAGCAGTTCTTC
CDR3 protein: CASATGQYNEQFF
J gene: TRBJ2-1
D gene: -
clone size: -
V gene: TRBV18

CDR3 DNA: TGCGCCAGCAGCTTGCCTTTGTTGGTAGGGATTAATCAGCCCCAGCATTTT
CDR3 protein: CASSLPLLVGINQPQHF
J gene: TRBJ1-5
D gene: -
clone size: -
V gene: TRBV5-1

CDR3 DNA: TGTGCCAGCAGTTTTAGGGACTTACCGGTGGTAGGCAATGAGCAGTTCTTC
CDR3 protein: CASSFRDLPVVGNEQFF
J gene: TRBJ2-1
D gene: -
clone size: few
V gene: TRBV6-1

CDR3 DNA: TGTGCCAGCAGTTTAGGTGGGGCGGTCAACTATGGCTACACCTTC
CDR3 protein: CASSLGGAVNYGYTF
J gene: TRBJ1-2
D gene: -
clone size: -
V gene: TRBV12-3/TRBV12-4

CDR3 DNA: TGTGCCAGCAGCTTATCTTTATACAATGAGCAGTTCTTC
CDR3 protein: CASSLSLYNEQFF
J gene: TRBJ2-1
D gene: -
clone size: few
V gene: TRBV11-2

CDR3 DNA: TGTGCCAGCAGCTTAGCGAACAGGGGGACTGGAAACACCATATATTTT
CDR3 protein: CASSLANRGTGNTIYF
J gene: TRBJ1-3
D gene: TRBD1
clone size: many
V gene: TRBV7-3

CDR3 DNA: TGTGCCAGCAGTGATGCCCTGACAGGGGGCTATGGCTACACCTTC
CDR3 protein: CASSDALTGGYGYTF
J gene: TRBJ1-2
D gene: TRBD1
clone size: -
V gene: TRBV2

CDR3 DNA: TGCAGCGCCGGAAATGAAAAACTGTTTTTT
CDR3 protein: CSAGNEKLFF
J gene: TRBJ1-4
D gene: -
clone size: few
V gene: TRBV29-1

CDR3 DNA: TGTGCCAGCAGAGAAACAGGGTTTGGACCCGGAGATACGCAGTATTTT
CDR3 protein: CASRETGFGPGDTQYF
J gene: TRBJ2-3
D gene: -
clone size: many
V gene: TRBV12-3/TRBV12-4

CDR3 DNA: TGCAGTGCAGGTACCGGGACTGCATTCTATGGCTACACCTTC
CDR3 protein: CSAGTGTAFYGYTF
J gene: TRBJ1-2
D gene: -
clone size: -
V gene: TRBV20-1

CDR3 DNA: TGTGCCAGCACCTTAGGGCCGAATCAGCCCCAGCATTTT
CDR3 protein: CASTLGPNQPQHF
J gene: TRBJ1-5
D gene: -
clone size: few
V gene: TRBV12-3/TRBV12-4

CDR3 DNA: TGTGCTAGTGCCAAACAGGGTCAAGAGACCCAGTACTTC
CDR3 protein: CASAKQGQETQYF
J gene: TRBJ2-5
D gene: -
clone size: -
V gene: TRBV12-5

CDR3 DNA: TGCAGTGCTACGTGGACTTTTTGGGAGACCCAGTACTTC
CDR3 protein: CSATWTFWETQYF
J gene: TRBJ2-5
D gene: -
clone size: many
V gene: TRBV20-1

CDR3 DNA: TGCGCCAGCAGCTTGGCGGCCCTTGGGGGACCCACAGATACGCAGTATTTT
CDR3 protein: CASSLAALGGPTDTQYF
J gene: TRBJ2-3
D gene: -
clone size: -
V gene: TRBV5-1

CDR3 DNA: TGCGCCAGCAGCTTAATATCCTGGGGACAGAACACTGAAGCTTTCTTT
CDR3 protein: CASSLISWGQNTEAFF
J gene: TRBJ1-1
D gene: -
clone size: few
V gene: TRBV5-1

CDR3 DNA: TGTGCCAGCAGTTCGACCTACGGACGGACCTCCTCTGGGGCCAACGTCCTGACTTTC
CDR3 protein: CASSSTYGRTSSGANVLTF
J gene: TRBJ2-6
D gene: -
clone size: few
V gene: TRBV27

CDR3 DNA: TGTGCCAGCAGTGAATATTCGTTGCTGGGGGATCAGCCCCAGCATTTT
CDR3 protein: CASSEYSLLGDQPQHF
J gene: TRBJ1-5
D gene: -
clone size: few
V gene: TRBV25-1

CDR3 DNA: TGTGCCAGCAGCCGACAGGCCTCCCAGGTTCGGACCCAGTACTTC
CDR3 protein: CASSRQASQVRTQYF
J gene: TRBJ2-5
D gene: -
clone size: few
V gene: TRBV13

CDR3 DNA: TGTGCCAGCAGCCTGATAGCGGGGGGATACACAGATATGCAGTATTTT
CDR3 protein: CASSLIAGGYTDMQYF
J gene: TRBJ2-3
D gene: TRBD2
clone size: -
V gene: TRBV14

CDR3 DNA: TGTGCCAGCAGAGGGACAGGCTCTGCTCACTATGGCTACACCTTC
CDR3 protein: CASRGTGSAHYGYTF
J gene: TRBJ1-2
D gene: TRBD1
clone size: -
V gene: TRBV6-5

CDR3 DNA: TGTGCCAGCAGTTTCGGAGGGGCTGGTCAGCCCCAGCATTTT
CDR3 protein: CASSFGGAGQPQHF
J gene: TRBJ1-5
D gene: -
clone size: -
V gene: TRBV12-3/TRBV12-4

CDR3 DNA: TGTGCCAGCAGCTCGAAACAGGACTCCTCACCCCTCCACTTT
CDR3 protein: CASSSKQDSSPLHF
J gene: TRBJ1-6
D gene: -
clone size: -
V gene: TRBV7-6

CDR3 DNA: TGTGCCAGCAGCTTAGATCCTTCCAAAAACATTCAGTACTTC
CDR3 protein: CASSLDPSKNIQYF
J gene: TRBJ2-4
D gene: -
clone size: -
V gene: TRBV7-2

CDR3 DNA: TGTGCCAGCAGTTCTTATAGGGGACCCCTGTTTTTT
CDR3 protein: CASSSYRGPLFF
J gene: TRBJ2-2
D gene: -
clone size: many
V gene: TRBV6-6

CDR3 DNA: TGTGCCAGCAGTTACAATTTGGGACAGAGGGCAGAAAACATTCAGTACTTC
CDR3 protein: CASSYNLGQRAENIQYF
J gene: TRBJ2-4
D gene: TRBD1
clone size: -
V gene: TRBV6-5

CDR3 DNA: TGTGCCAGCTCCCTTGGGACTAGCGGAACAGATACGCAGTATTTT
CDR3 protein: CASSLGTSGTDTQYF
J gene: TRBJ2-3
D gene: TRBD2
clone size: few
V gene: TRBV2

CDR3 DNA: TGTGCCAGCAGCTTAGCGCCTAAAATCACCGGGGAGCTGTTTTTT
CDR3 protein: CASSLAPKITGELFF
J gene: TRBJ2-2
D gene: -
clone size: many
V gene: TRBV7-6

CDR3 DNA: TGTGCCAGCAGTCTTGTACCGGGACTTACAGATACGCAGTATTTT
CDR3 protein: CASSLVPGLTDTQYF
J gene: TRBJ2-3
D gene: -
clone size: -
V gene: TRBV12-3/TRBV12-4

CDR3 DNA: TGTGCCAGCAGTGAGTCCAGGCGCAATCAGCCCCAGCATTTT
CDR3 protein: CASSESRRNQPQHF
J gene: TRBJ1-5
D gene: -
clone size: -
V gene: TRBV12-3/TRBV12-4

CDR3 DNA: TGTGCCACCAGTGCTCCTTCGCGAGGAGGAGGGGAGCTGTTTTTT
CDR3 protein: CATSAPSRGGGELFF
J gene: TRBJ2-2
D gene: -
clone size: -
V gene: TRBV24-1

CDR3 DNA: TGCGCCAGCAGCCAGTGGACAGTTGGCACCGGGGAGCTGTTTTTT
CDR3 protein: CASSQWTVGTGELFF
J gene: TRBJ2-2
D gene: -
clone size: few
V gene: TRBV4-1

CDR3 DNA: TGCGCCAGCAGCTTGGCCCTTGCAGCTGGCTACACCTTC
CDR3 protein: CASSLALAAGYTF
J gene: TRBJ1-2
D gene: -
clone size: -
V gene: TRBV5-1

CDR3 DNA: TGTGCCAGCAGCGTAGGCCAGGGGACCACTGAAGCTTTCTTT
CDR3 protein: CASSVGQGTTEAFF
J gene: TRBJ1-1
D gene: -
clone size: few
V gene: TRBV9

CDR3 DNA: TGTGCCACCCACCCTTCTTTTGTCCTCCAAGAGACCCAGTACTTC
CDR3 protein: CATHPSFVLQETQYF
J gene: TRBJ2-5
D gene: -
clone size: -
V gene: TRBV15

CDR3 DNA: TGTGCCAGCAGCTCTAGGGGCGGGGTGCAAGAGACCCAGTACTTC
CDR3 protein: CASSSRGGVQETQYF
J gene: TRBJ2-5
D gene: -
clone size: -
V gene: TRBV7-2

CDR3 DNA: TGCAGTGCCATATTTGGCCAGGGGAACACTGAAGCTTTCTTT
CDR3 protein: CSAIFGQGNTEAFF
J gene: TRBJ1-1
D gene: -
clone size: -
V gene: TRBV20-1

CDR3 DNA: TGTGCCACGGGATTCGGGGGGACTGTCGGGGAGCTGTTTTTT
CDR3 protein: CATGFGGTVGELFF
J gene: TRBJ2-2
D gene: TRBD2
clone size: few
V gene: TRBV2

CDR3 DNA: TGTGCCAGCAGTGAACCCCACGGGGGGGGCACTGAAGCTTTCTTT
CDR3 protein: CASSEPHGGGTEAFF
J gene: TRBJ1-1
D gene: -
clone size: few
V gene: TRBV6-1

CDR3 DNA: TGTGCCAGCGGTAGCGGGGGGAGCCAAGAGACCCAGTACTTC
CDR3 protein: CASGSGGSQETQYF
J gene: TRBJ2-5
D gene: TRBD2
clone size: few
V gene: TRBV25-1

CDR3 DNA: TGTGCCAGCAGCCCCCCGGGGGAGGCTGAGGCTTTCTTT
CDR3 protein: CASSPPGEAEAFF
J gene: TRBJ1-1
D gene: -
clone size: many
V gene: TRBV5-4

CDR3 DNA: TGCGCCAGCACCGAGAGGTTCGGGGGCCGAGAGACCCAGTACTTC
CDR3 protein: CASTERFGGRETQYF
J gene: TRBJ2-5
D gene: -
clone size: -
V gene: TRBV5-1

CDR3 DNA: TGTGCCAGCAGTCTACTCCCGGAGGGGAAAACAGATACGCAGTATTTT
CDR3 protein: CASSLLPEGKTDTQYF
J gene: TRBJ2-3
D gene: -
clone size: -
V gene: TRBV28

CDR3 DNA: TGCAGTGCTCCGTATTTTGTGGGCGGTGAGCAGTTCTTC
CDR3 protein: CSAPYFVGGEQFF
J gene: TRBJ2-1
D gene: -
clone size: many
V gene: TRBV20-1

CDR3 DNA: TGCGCCAGCAGTGAGAGGTTAGCGGGGGGCCAAGATACGCAGTATTTT
CDR3 protein: CASSERLAGGQDTQYF
J gene: TRBJ2-3
D gene: TRBD2
clone size: few
V gene: TRBV10-1